The clone carrying this T cell receptor beta chain was counted between two and nine times. The germline V and J ends were trimmed by 4 bases and 3 bases, with 12 bases remaining between them. Germline CDR1 LGHDT, CDR2 YNNKEL (reference sequence). The CDR3 is 14 residues long. With a J-beta primer mix and a sample-barcoded 5' primer, a second PCR ran about 7 to 11 cycles. TCRdb itself ran the 5' RACE reads through MiXCR, one entry per CDR3 protein. This table holds around 1,000,000 distinct CDR3 sequences, about 25% found once. This sample is part of a study of blood T cells in healthy people across ages. This same sample was also taken into another study, of T cells of mothers and their children. That investigation notes: The sample comes from roughly 9 healthy Caucasian donors: mothers and children.

The sample taken for sequencing was blood. The receptor was isolated from a girl aged 2 to 10 in good health. The gene calls are TRBV3-1 and TRBJ2-5; no clear D gene. CDR3 region: CASSPNLLEETQYF. The CDR3 DNA follows: TGTGCCAGCAGCCCAAACCTCCTGGAAGAGACCCAGTACTTC.